This T cell receptor (beta chain) emerged from a study of T cells after yellow fever vaccination (dated by TCRdb to between 2018 and 2020). Broadly, across the study: The SMART-Seq v4 Ultra Low Input RNA kit was used to prepare libraries from fractions with low cell numbers. Two healthy male donors made up the cohort, one aged 18 to 29 years and the other aged 30 to 40 years. To track T-cell clones before and after primary and booster YFV17D yellow fever vaccination, bulk TCR alpha and beta repertoires were sequenced longitudinally. Blood was collected at multiple timepoints before and after primary and secondary immunization, and bulk PBMC replicates and cell subsets were isolated. What the work shows at the level of the full study, not this receptor alone: Because abundant contaminating clonotypes from the bulk population could be contained in FACS-sorted repertoires, computational filtering was required. The secondary T-cell response was found to be weaker but faster than the primary response, with a peak reached on day 5 rather than on day 15. The study included only a couple of donors, which limits how far the findings can be generalized. After the booster, most of the clones that had expanded following primary vaccination were detected again (roughly 97% of CD4 and 85% to 90% of CD8), which suggests that memory was broadly maintained. A small share of clonotypes occurred in both CD4 and CD8 compartments, likely arising from convergent recombination.

CDR1 and CDR2 (GTSNPN, SVGIG) derive from the germline V gene (reference sequence). The CDR3 is made up of 12 amino acids, end residues included. TCR cDNA was made using 5'RACE template switching, a step that added a universal primer site and unique molecular identifiers. cDNA synthesis was primed from both the TCR alpha and TCR beta constant segments. Two PCR steps were used to amplify libraries, with sample barcodes and sequencing adapters being added in the second step. Libraries were sequenced on Illumina HiSeq 2500 (2x100 bp) or NovaSeq (2x150 bp). The authors processed their data as follows. MIGEC handled demultiplexing of reads and collapsing into UMI consensus sequences, while MiXCR performed V(D)J alignment. Vaccine-responding clonotypes were defined with edgeR using replicate PBMC samples, requiring FDR below 0.01 and a log2 fold change above 5 up to day 15. CD4 or CD8 identity was assigned to each bulk clonotype according to whether the clonotype was present at higher abundance in the sequenced CD4 repertoire or the sequenced CD8 repertoire. Starting from the raw public reads, TCRdb applied fastp trimming at Q25, assembled clones with MiXCR and retained in-frame beta chains. A single entry per CDR3 protein holds the most common genes and DNA from its merged rows. TCRdb assigned the V and J calls; the authors' analysis was not used. The sample table lists about 50,000 distinct CDR3 sequences, more than 5.5% of them with a count of one. The ten largest account for less than 45% of the sample.

Explained via the paper, the treatment or condition label denotes: live attenuated yellow fever vaccine strain. PBMCs were isolated from peripheral blood using a standard Ficoll-Paque protocol. Dynabeads CD4 and CD8 positive selection kits were used to isolate CD4 and CD8 T-cell fractions. TriZol was used to extract RNA from bulk PBMCs, from CD4 and CD8 fractions, and from dextramer-positive and dextramer-negative fractions. With regard to this clonotype: Its antigen specificity is not known. Because it lacks the conserved phenylalanine or tryptophan at the end, this CDR3 is likely a read error. It is unclear where the CDR3 begins or ends on the DNA, so no DNA is shown, and the CDR3 is as TCRdb lists it.

The chain employs TRBV30 and TRBJ2-5; the table's TRBD1 call for D was not verified on the DNA. The material was CD8+ T cells sorted from PBMCs, obtained on the day of the first yellow fever vaccination. This clonotype was obtained from a man between 18 and 35 years old who received the YFV17D yellow fever vaccine. Here the CDR3 is given as CAWTPEDSRFYV.